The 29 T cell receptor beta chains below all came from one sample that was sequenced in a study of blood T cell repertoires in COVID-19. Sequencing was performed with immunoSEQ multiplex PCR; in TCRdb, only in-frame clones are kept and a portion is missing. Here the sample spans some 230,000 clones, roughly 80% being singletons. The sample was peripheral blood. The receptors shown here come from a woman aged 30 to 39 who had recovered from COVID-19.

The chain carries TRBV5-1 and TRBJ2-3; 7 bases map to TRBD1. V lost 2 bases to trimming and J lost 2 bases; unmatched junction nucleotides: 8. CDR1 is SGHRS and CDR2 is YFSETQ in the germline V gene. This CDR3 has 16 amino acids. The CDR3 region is CASSFGQVSPTDTQYF. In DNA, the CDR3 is TGCGCCAGCAGCTTTGGACAGGTATCCCCCACAGATACGCAGTATTTT.

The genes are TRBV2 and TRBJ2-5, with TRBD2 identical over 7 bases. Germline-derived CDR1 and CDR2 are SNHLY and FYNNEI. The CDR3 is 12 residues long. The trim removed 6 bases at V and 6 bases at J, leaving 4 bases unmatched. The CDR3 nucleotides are TGTGCCAGCAGCGGGGGGATTAAGACCCAGTACTTC. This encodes CASSGGIKTQYF.

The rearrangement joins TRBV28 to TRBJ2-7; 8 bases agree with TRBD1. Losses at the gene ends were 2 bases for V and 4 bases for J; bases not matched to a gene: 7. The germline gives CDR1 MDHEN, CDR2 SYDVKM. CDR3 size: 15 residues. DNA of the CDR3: TGTGCCAGCAGTTTAGGGACAGGTCTAGGGTACGAGCAGTACTTC. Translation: CASSLGTGLGYEQYF.

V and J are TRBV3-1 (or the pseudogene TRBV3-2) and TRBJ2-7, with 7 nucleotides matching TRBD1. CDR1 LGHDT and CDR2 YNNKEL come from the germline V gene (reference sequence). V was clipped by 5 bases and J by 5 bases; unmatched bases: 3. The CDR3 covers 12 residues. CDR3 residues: CASSMTGNEQYF. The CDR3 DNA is TGTGCCAGCAGCATGACAGGGAACGAGCAGTACTTC.

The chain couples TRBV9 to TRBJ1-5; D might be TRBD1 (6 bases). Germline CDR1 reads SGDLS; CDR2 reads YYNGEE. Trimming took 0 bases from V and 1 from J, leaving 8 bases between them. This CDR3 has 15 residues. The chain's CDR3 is CASSVAGESNQPQHF. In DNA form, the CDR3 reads TGTGCCAGCAGCGTAGCAGGGGAGAGCAATCAGCCCCAGCATTTT.

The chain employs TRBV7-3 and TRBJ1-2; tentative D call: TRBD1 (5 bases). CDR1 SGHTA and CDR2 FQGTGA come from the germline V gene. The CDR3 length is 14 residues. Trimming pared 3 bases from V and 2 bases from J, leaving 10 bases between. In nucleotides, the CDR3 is TGTGCCAGCAGCTTGGGGCCGTTCAACTATGGCTACACCTTC. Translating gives CASSLGPFNYGYTF. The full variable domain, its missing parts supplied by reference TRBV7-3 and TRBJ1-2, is GAGVSQTPSNKVTEKGKYVELRCDPISGHTALYWYRQSLGQGPEFLIYFQGTGAADDSGLPNDRFFAVRPEGSVSTLKIQRTERGDSAVYLCASSLGPFNYGYTFGSGTRLTVV.

The DNA of the CDR3 is TGTGCCAGCAGCTGGTCGCCTCGGGAGGCCCAAGTCCAGCAGTTCTTC. Translating gives CASSWSPREAQVQQFF. The chain combines TRBV7-6 with TRBJ2-1; 7 bases agree with TRBD2. V dropped 4 bases and J dropped 11; count of bases not matched to a gene: 17. Per germline, CDR1 SGHVS and CDR2 FNYEAQ. There are 16 residues in the CDR3. The full variable domain, with the rest looked up from reference TRBV7-6 and TRBJ2-1, is GAGVSQSPRYKVTKRGQDVALRCDPISGHVSLYWYRQALGQGPEFLTYFNYEAQQDKSGLPNDRFSAERPEGSISTLTIQRTEQRDSAMYRCASSWSPREAQVQQFFGPGTRLTVL.

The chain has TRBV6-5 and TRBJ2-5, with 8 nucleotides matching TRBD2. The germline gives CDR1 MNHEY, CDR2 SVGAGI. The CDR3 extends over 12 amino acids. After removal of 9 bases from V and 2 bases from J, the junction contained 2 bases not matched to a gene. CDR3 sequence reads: CASSGVQETQYF. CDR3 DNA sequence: TGTGCCAGTAGCGGGGTACAAGAGACCCAGTACTTC.

CDR3 in DNA: TGCAGCGTTGGGGACAGGGGAGATACGCAGTATTTT. As protein: CSVGDRGDTQYF. The rearrangement uses TRBV29-1 and TRBJ2-3, with TRBD1 matching over 10 bases. This CDR3 region has 12 residues. The V gene's germline CDR1 is SQVTM and CDR2 ANQGSEA. V was pared by 4 bases and J by 5 bases, with 0 bases of the junction left unmatched.

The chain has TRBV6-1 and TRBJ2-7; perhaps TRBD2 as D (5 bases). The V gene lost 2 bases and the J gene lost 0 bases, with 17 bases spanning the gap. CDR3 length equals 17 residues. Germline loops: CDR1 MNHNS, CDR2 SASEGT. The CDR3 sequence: CASSELLGSVHSYEQYF. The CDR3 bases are TGTGCCAGCAGTGAACTCCTGGGGAGCGTACACTCCTACGAGCAGTACTTC.

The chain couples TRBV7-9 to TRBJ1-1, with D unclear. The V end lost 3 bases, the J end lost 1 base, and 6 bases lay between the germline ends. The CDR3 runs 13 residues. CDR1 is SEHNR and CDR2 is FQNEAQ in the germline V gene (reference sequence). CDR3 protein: CASSFHGNTEAFF. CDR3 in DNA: TGTGCCAGCAGCTTTCACGGGAACACTGAAGCTTTCTTT.

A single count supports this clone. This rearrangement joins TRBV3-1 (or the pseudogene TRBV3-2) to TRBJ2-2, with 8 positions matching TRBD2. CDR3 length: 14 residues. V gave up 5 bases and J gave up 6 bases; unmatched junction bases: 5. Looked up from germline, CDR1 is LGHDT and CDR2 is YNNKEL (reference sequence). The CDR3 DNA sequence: TGTGCCAGCAGCTTCGGACTAGCTCCCGGGGAGCTGTTTTTT. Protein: CASSFGLAPGELFF.

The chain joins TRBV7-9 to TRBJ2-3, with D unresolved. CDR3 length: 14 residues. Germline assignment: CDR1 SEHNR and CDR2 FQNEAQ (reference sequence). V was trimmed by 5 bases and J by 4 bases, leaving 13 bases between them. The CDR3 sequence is CASSPVVSADTQYF. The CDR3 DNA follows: TGTGCCAGCAGCCCGGTGGTCTCGGCAGATACGCAGTATTTT.

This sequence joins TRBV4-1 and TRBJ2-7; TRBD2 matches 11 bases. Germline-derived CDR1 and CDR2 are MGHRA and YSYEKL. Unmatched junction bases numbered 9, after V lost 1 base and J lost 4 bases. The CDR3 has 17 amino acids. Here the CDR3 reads CASSQVSPSGRSYEQYF. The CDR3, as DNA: TGCGCCAGCAGCCAAGTTAGTCCTAGCGGGAGGAGTTACGAGCAGTACTTC.

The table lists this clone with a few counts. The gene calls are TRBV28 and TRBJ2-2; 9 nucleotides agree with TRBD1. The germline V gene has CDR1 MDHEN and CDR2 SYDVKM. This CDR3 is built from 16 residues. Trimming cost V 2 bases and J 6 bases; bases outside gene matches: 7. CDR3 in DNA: TGTGCCAGCAGTTTACCGGGACAGGGAGGGGCCGGGGAGCTGTTTTTT. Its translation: CASSLPGQGGAGELFF.

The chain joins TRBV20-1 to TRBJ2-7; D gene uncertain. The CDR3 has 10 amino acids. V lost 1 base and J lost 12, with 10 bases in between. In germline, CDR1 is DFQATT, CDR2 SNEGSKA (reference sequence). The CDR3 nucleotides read TGCAGTGCTAGAGGGCCTGCCCCGTACTTC. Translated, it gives CSARGPAPYF.

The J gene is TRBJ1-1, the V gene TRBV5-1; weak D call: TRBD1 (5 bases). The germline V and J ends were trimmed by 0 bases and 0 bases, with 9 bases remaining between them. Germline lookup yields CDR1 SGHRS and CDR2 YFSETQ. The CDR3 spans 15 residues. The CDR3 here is CASSLGAGMNTEAFF. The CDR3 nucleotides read TGCGCCAGCAGCTTGGGTGCAGGGATGAACACTGAAGCTTTCTTT.

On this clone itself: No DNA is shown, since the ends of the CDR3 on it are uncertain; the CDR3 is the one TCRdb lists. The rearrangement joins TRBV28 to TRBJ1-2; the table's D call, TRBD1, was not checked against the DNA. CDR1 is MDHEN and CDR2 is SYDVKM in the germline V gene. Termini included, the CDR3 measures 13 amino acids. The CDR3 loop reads CASSSGQPYGYTF.

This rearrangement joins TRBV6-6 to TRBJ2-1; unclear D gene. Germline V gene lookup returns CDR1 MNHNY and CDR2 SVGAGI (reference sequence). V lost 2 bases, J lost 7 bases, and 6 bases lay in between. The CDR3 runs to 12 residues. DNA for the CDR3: TGTGCCAGCAGTTACGGCGGTAATGAGCAGTTCTTC. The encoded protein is CASSYGGNEQFF.

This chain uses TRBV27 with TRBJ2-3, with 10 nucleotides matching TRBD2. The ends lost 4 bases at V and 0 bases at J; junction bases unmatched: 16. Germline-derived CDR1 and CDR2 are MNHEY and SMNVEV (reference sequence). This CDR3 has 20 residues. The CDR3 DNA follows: TGTGCCAGCAGTTCCTTCCGAGTAGCGGGAGGTGGAATTAGCACAGATACGCAGTATTTT. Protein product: CASSSFRVAGGGISTDTQYF.

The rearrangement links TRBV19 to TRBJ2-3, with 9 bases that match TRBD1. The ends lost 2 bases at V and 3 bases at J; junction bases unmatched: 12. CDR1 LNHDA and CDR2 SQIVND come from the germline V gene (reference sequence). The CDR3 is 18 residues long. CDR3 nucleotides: TGTGCCAGTAGTATATCCTGGGACAGGGCAGGAATTACAGATACGCAGTATTTT. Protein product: CASSISWDRAGITDTQYF.

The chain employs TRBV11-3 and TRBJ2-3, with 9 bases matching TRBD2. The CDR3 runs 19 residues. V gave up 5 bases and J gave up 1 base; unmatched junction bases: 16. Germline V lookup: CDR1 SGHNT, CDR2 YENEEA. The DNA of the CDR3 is TGTGCCAGCAGCCGAGGGGAGGCTAGCGGGAAATGGGGCACAGATACGCAGTATTTT. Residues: CASSRGEASGKWGTDTQYF.

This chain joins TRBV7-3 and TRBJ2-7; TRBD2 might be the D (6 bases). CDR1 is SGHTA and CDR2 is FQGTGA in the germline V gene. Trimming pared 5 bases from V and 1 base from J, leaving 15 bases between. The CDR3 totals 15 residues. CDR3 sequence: CASSPRPSDSYEQYF. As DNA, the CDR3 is TGTGCCAGCAGCCCCCGGCCTAGCGATTCCTACGAGCAGTACTTC.

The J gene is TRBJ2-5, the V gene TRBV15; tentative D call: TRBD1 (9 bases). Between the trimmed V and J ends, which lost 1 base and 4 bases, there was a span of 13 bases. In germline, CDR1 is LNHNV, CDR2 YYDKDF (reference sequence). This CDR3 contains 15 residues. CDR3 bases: TGTGCCACCAGCAGAGTAGCGGGACAGGGAGAGACCCAGTACTTC. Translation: CATSRVAGQGETQYF.

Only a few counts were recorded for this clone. In DNA, the CDR3 is TGTGCCAGCAGCTCCCTGGTGACTAGCGGGGGGATCTATGGGGAGACCCAGTACTTC. This gives the protein CASSSLVTSGGIYGETQYF. The rearrangement joins TRBV5-4 to TRBJ2-5; TRBD2 aligns across 13 bases. Per germline, CDR1 SGHNT and CDR2 YYREEE (reference sequence). V dropped 3 bases and J dropped 5; count of bases not matched to a gene: 16. CDR3 length equals 19 residues.

The CDR3 DNA reads TGTGCCAGTATTGGGAAGACAGGGGGCGTTACGAACACTGAAGCTTTCTTT. Its protein product is CASIGKTGGVTNTEAFF. This rearrangement joins TRBV19 to TRBJ1-1, with 10 bases fitting TRBD1. Unmatched junction bases numbered 12, after V lost 7 bases and J lost 1 base. CDR1 and CDR2 from the germline V gene are LNHDA and SQIVND (reference sequence). The CDR3 has 17 amino acids.

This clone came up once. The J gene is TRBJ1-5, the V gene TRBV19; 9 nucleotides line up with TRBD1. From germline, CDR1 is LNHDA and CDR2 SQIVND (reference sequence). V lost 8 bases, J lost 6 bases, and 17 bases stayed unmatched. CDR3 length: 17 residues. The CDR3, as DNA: TGTGCCAGTGGAGATTCGACAGGGGGGAAGATCGGTCAGCCCCAGCATTTT. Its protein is CASGDSTGGKIGQPQHF.

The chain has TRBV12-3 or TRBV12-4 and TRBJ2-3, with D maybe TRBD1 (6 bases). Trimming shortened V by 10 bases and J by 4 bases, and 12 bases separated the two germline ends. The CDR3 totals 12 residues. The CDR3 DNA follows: TGTGCCACCGGGAACAGGGCAGATACGCAGTATTTT. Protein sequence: CATGNRADTQYF.

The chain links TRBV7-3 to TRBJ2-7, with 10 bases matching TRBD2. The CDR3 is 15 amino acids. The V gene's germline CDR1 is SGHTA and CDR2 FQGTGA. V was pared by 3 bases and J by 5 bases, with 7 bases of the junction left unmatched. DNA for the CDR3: TGTGCCAGCAGCTTTGATGCTAGCGGGAGAAACGAGCAGTACTTC. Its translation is CASSFDASGRNEQYF.